Listed below are T cell receptor beta chains from one sample, sequenced in a study of blood T cell repertoires in COVID-19. Clones were read by immunoSEQ multiplex PCR, and TCRdb kept only the in-frame ones, dropping some. The sample yields approximately 200,000 clones, roughly 88% seen once. Sequenced material: PBMCs or T cells enriched from blood (not recorded which). Every receptor here comes from a woman in her 30s who had recovered from COVID-19. CDR3s include the opening cysteine and the closing phenylalanine or tryptophan. D genes are given only for firm matches. Rows may omit the clone size; those that give it use once, few, many or a size class.

J gene | clone size | V gene | D gene | CDR3 protein | CDR3 DNA
TRBJ1-1 | NA | TRBV7-9 | NA | CASSLNSLEAFF | TGTGCCAGCAGCTTAAACAGCCTTGAAGCTTTCTTT
TRBJ2-7 | NA | TRBV4-1 | NA | CASSQEGWGGRQYF | TGCGCCAGCAGCCAAGAGGGGTGGGGCGGCCGGCAGTACTTC
TRBJ2-1 | NA | TRBV13 | NA | CASSLPDRAGAFRNEQFF | TGTGCCAGCAGCTTACCCGATCGGGCAGGGGCTTTTCGCAATGAGCAGTTCTTC
TRBJ1-6 | NA | TRBV6-5 | NA | CASTLDSSYNSPLHF | TGTGCCAGCACCCTAGATAGCTCCTATAATTCACCCCTCCACTTT
TRBJ1-6 | few | TRBV13 | NA | CASSFVGGKDPPLHF | TGTGCCAGCAGCTTTGTGGGCGGGAAGGATCCACCCCTCCACTTT
TRBJ2-2 | few | TRBV27 | NA | CASSLDLRLAGELFF | TGTGCCAGCAGTTTAGATCTGAGGTTGGCCGGGGAGCTGTTTTTT
TRBJ2-5 | NA | TRBV6-1 | TRBD1 | CASTPGQRYQETQYF | TGTGCCAGCACCCCGGGACAGCGGTACCAAGAGACCCAGTACTTC
TRBJ1-1 | NA | TRBV29-1 | NA | CSVLGVWTEKEPMNTEAFF | TGCAGCGTTCTTGGGGTTTGGACAGAAAAAGAACCGATGAACACTGAAGCTTTCTTT
TRBJ1-5 | few | TRBV28 | NA | CASKTPYRDSNQPQHF | TGTGCCAGCAAAACTCCTTACAGGGATAGCAATCAGCCCCAGCATTTT
TRBJ2-7 | once | TRBV7-9 | NA | CASSLGAGASYEQYF | TGTGCCAGCAGCTTAGGGGCAGGGGCTTCCTACGAGCAGTACTTC
TRBJ2-1 | few | TRBV19 | TRBD2 | CASSLGTSGSYLRFF | TGTGCCAGTAGTCTGGGGACTAGCGGGAGTTATTTGCGGTTCTTC
TRBJ2-3 | NA | TRBV30 | TRBD2 | CAWRLAGADTQYF | TGTGCCTGGAGATTAGCGGGAGCAGATACGCAGTATTTT
TRBJ2-1 | NA | TRBV13 | TRBD2 | CASSLGRGAGGGYNEQFF | TGTGCCAGCAGCTTAGGCCGTGGTGCGGGAGGTGGTTACAATGAGCAGTTCTTC
TRBJ2-1 | NA | TRBV5-1 | NA | CASSLKGYTGYNEQFF | TGCGCCAGCAGCTTGAAAGGGTACACAGGCTACAATGAGCAGTTCTTC
TRBJ1-1 | NA | TRBV15 | NA | CATSRDLAATEAFF | TGTGCCACCAGCAGAGATTTGGCGGCCACTGAAGCTTTCTTT
TRBJ2-1 | NA | TRBV3-1/TRBV3-2 | TRBD2 | CASSQGTSGSPEQFF | TGTGCCAGCAGCCAAGGGACTAGCGGGAGTCCTGAGCAGTTCTTC
TRBJ2-5 | once | TRBV7-2 | NA | CASSLAGGETQYF | TGTGCCAGCAGCTTAGCAGGCGGGGAGACCCAGTACTTC
TRBJ1-2 | few | TRBV5-8 | NA | CASSLGATFYGYTF | TGTGCCAGCAGCTTGGGCGCCACGTTCTATGGCTACACCTTC
TRBJ1-5 | NA | TRBV2 | TRBD1 | CASREDRARNQPQHF | TGTGCCAGCAGGGAGGACAGGGCAAGAAATCAGCCCCAGCATTTT
TRBJ1-6 | NA | TRBV5-6 | TRBD1 | CASSYPGQSTSPLHF | TGTGCCAGCAGCTACCCGGGACAGTCAACTTCACCCCTCCACTTT
TRBJ2-1 | NA | TRBV28 | TRBD1 | CASSLRTGSDEQFF | TGTGCCAGCAGTCTCCGGACAGGGAGTGATGAGCAGTTCTTC
TRBJ1-1 | NA | TRBV29-1 | TRBD1 | CSVDDRVTDGTEAFF | TGCAGCGTAGACGACAGGGTTACGGACGGCACTGAAGCTTTCTTT
TRBJ1-1 | NA | TRBV15 | NA | CATSRDQEAEAFF | TGTGCCACCAGCAGAGACCAAGAGGCTGAAGCTTTCTTT
TRBJ2-1 | NA | TRBV4-1 | TRBD2 | CASSQGLAGAGEQFF | TGCGCCAGCAGCCAGGGGCTAGCGGGAGCGGGTGAGCAGTTCTTC
TRBJ1-2 | NA | TRBV19 | TRBD1 | CASSPWTGFGYTF | TGTGCCAGTAGTCCCTGGACAGGTTTTGGCTACACCTTC
TRBJ2-7 | NA | TRBV6-5 | TRBD1 | CASSYQTGDYEQYF | TGTGCCAGCAGTTACCAGACAGGGGACTACGAGCAGTACTTC
TRBJ1-1 | few | TRBV19 | TRBD1 | CAIRQGANTEAFF | TGTGCCATCAGACAGGGGGCAAACACTGAAGCTTTCTTT
TRBJ2-4 | NA | TRBV5-6 | TRBD2 | CASSSNRLAGAKNIQYF | TGTGCCAGCAGCTCAAATAGACTAGCCGGGGCCAAAAACATTCAGTACTTC
TRBJ2-7 | NA | TRBV4-1 | TRBD1 | CASSPGQGPLEQYF | TGCGCCAGCAGCCCGGGACAGGGCCCGCTCGAGCAGTACTTC
TRBJ2-7 | NA | TRBV28 | NA | CASRTPTYEQYF | TGTGCCAGCAGGACACCGACCTACGAGCAGTACTTC
TRBJ1-6 | NA | TRBV18 | NA | CASSPARPNSPLHF | TGTGCCAGCTCACCCGCGAGGCCTAATTCACCCCTCCACTTT
TRBJ1-1 | NA | TRBV2 | NA | CASSQYTEAFF | TGTGCCAGCAGTCAGTACACTGAAGCTTTCTTT
TRBJ1-1 | NA | TRBV24-1 | TRBD1 | CATSPTGGTNTEAFF | TGTGCCACCAGTCCAACAGGGGGGACAAACACTGAAGCTTTCTTT
TRBJ1-2 | NA | TRBV18 | NA | CASSRLLEGGYTF | TGTGCCAGCTCACGGTTACTCGAGGGTGGCTACACCTTC
TRBJ2-7 | once | TRBV5-1 | NA | CASSLDSPSYEQYF | TGCGCCAGCAGCTTGGACAGTCCCTCCTACGAGCAGTACTTC